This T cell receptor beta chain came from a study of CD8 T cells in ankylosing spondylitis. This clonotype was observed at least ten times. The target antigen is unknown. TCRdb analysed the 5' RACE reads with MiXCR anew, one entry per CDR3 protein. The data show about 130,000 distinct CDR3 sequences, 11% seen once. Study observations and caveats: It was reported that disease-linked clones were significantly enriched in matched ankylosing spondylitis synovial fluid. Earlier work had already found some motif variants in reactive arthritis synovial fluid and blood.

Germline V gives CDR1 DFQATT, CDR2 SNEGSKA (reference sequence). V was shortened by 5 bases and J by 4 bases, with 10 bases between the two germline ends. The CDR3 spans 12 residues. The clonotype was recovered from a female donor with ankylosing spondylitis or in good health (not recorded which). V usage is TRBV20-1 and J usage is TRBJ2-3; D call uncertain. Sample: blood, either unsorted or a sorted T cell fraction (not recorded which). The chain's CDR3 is CSAGWAADTQYF. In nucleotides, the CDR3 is TGCAGTGCTGGCTGGGCCGCAGATACGCAGTATTTT.